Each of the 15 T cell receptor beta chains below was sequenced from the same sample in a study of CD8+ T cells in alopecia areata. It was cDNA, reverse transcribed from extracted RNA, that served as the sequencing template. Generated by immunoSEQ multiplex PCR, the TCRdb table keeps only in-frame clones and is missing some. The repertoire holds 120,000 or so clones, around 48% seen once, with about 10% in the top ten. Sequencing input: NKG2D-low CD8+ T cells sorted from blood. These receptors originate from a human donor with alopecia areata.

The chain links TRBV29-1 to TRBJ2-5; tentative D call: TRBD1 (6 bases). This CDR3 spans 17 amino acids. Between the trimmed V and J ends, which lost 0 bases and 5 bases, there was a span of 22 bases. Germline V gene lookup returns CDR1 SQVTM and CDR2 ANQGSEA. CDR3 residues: CSVEDPGTPVSVETQYF. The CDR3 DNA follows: TGCAGCGTTGAAGATCCCGGGACACCTGTCTCGGTGGAGACCCAGTACTTC. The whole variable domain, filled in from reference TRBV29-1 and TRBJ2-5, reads SAVISQKPSRDICQRGTSLTIQCQVDSQVTMMFWYRQQPGQSLTLIATANQGSEATYESGFVIDKFPISRPNLTFSTLTVSNMSPEDSSIYLCSVEDPGTPVSVETQYFGPGTRLLVL.

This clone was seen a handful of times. The CDR3 spells CASSLEPAADTQYF. CDR3 coding DNA: TGCGCCAGCAGCTTGGAGCCAGCGGCAGATACGCAGTATTTT. The rearrangement links TRBV5-1 to TRBJ2-3; tentatively, D is TRBD2 (5 bases). V lost 0 bases and J lost 4, with 9 bases in between. The CDR3 spans 14 residues. From germline, CDR1 is SGHRS and CDR2 YFSETQ.

In DNA form, the CDR3 reads TGTGCCAGCAGTGTTAGGGGGCCGTCCGAGCAGTACTTC. Amino acid sequence: CASSVRGPSEQYF. The chain uses TRBV27 and TRBJ2-7, with TRBD1 matching 7 bases. The CDR3 is 13 residues long. Per germline, CDR1 MNHEY and CDR2 SMNVEV (reference sequence). With 5 bases clipped from V and 6 bases from J, the junction kept 7 bases outside the gene matches.

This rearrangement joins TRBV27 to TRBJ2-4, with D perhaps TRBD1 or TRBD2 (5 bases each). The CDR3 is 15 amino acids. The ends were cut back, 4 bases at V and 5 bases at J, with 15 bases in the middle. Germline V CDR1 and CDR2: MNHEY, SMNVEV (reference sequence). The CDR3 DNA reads TGTGCCAGCAGTTCCCACCGGGACGCAGAAAACATTCAGTACTTC. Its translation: CASSSHRDAENIQYF.

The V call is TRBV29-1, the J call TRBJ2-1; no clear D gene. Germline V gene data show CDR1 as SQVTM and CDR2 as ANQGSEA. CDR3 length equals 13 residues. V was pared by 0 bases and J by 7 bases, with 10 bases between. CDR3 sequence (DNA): TGCAGCGTTGAAGAAGGCCCAGGAAATGAGCAGTTCTTC. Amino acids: CSVEEGPGNEQFF.

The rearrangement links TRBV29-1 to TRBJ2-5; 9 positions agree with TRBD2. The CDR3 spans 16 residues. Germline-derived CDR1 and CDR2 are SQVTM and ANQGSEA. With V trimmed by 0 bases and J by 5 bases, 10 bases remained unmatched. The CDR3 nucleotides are TGCAGCGTTGAAGATCAACGGCGGGAGGGGTACGAGACCCAGTACTTC. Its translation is CSVEDQRREGYETQYF. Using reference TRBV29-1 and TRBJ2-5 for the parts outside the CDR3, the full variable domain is SAVISQKPSRDICQRGTSLTIQCQVDSQVTMMFWYRQQPGQSLTLIATANQGSEATYESGFVIDKFPISRPNLTFSTLTVSNMSPEDSSIYLCSVEDQRREGYETQYFGPGTRLLVL.

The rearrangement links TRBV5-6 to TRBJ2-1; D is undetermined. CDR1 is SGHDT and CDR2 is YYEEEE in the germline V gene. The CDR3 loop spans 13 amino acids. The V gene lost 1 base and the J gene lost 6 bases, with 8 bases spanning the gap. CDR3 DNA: TGTGCCAGCAGCTTGAAGGTGTTCAATGAGCAGTTCTTC. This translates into CASSLKVFNEQFF.

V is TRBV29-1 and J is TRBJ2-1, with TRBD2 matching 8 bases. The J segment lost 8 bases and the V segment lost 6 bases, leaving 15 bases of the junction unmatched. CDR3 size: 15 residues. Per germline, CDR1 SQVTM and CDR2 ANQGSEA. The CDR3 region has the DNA TGCAGCGTACTGTTGGACGGGGGGGGTTACGATGAGCAGTTCTTC. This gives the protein CSVLLDGGGYDEQFF.

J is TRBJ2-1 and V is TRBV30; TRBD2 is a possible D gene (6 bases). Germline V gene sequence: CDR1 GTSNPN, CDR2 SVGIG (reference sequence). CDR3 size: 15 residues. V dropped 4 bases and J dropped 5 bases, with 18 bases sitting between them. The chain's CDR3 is CAWTPLPGLNNEQFF. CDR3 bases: TGTGCCTGGACTCCCCTCCCGGGACTGAACAATGAGCAGTTCTTC.

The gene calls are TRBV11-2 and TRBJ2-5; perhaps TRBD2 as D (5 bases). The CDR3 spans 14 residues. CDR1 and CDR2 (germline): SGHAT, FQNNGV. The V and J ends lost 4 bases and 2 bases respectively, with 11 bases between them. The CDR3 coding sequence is TGTGCCAGCAGCTACGGACTGGGGCAAGAGACCCAGTACTTC. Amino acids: CASSYGLGQETQYF.

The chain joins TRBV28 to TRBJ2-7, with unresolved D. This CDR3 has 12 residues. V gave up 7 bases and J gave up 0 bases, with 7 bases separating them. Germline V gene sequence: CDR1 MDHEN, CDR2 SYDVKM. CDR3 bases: TGTGCCAGCAAAGGGTACTCCTACGAGCAGTACTTC. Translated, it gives CASKGYSYEQYF.

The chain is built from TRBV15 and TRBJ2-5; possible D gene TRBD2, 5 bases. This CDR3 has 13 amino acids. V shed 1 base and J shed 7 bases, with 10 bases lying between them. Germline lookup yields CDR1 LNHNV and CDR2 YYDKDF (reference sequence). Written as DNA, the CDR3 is TGTGCCACCAGCAGAGCCCAACGGGGGACCCAGTACTTC. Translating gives CATSRAQRGTQYF.

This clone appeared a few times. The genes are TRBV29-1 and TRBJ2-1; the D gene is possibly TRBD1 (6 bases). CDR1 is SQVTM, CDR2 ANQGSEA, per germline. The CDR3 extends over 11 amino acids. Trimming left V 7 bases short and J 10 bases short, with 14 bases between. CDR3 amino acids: CSATGLLEQFF. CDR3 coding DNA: TGCAGCGCTACAGGGTTGTTAGAGCAGTTCTTC.

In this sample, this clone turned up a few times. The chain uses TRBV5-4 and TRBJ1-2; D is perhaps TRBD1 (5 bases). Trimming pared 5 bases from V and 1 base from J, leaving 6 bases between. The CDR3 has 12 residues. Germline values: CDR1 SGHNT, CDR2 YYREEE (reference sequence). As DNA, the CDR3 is TGTGCCAGCAGGGGGCTTAACTATGGCTACACCTTC. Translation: CASRGLNYGYTF.

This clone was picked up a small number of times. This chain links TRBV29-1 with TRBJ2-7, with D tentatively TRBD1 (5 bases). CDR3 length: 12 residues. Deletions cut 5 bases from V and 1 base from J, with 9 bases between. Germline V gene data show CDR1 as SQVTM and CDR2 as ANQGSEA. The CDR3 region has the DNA TGCAGCGTTCAGGGTGTTTCCTACGAGCAGTACTTC. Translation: CSVQGVSYEQYF.